A selection of T cell receptor beta chains follows, all from one sample in a study of T cells in placental villitis. Assay used: immunoSEQ multiplex PCR; TCRdb lists only in-frame clones, some missing. The data hold just under 1,500 clones, with around four fifths observed a single time. The sample was placental tissue containing maternal and fetal cells. These receptors were obtained from a human patient with villitis of unknown etiology; the placental T cells may come from both mother and fetus. CDR3s include the opening cysteine and the closing phenylalanine or tryptophan. Each record gives: J gene, V gene, D gene, clone size, CDR3 protein, CDR3 DNA. D genes are given only for firm matches. Clone size appears in some rows only: once, few, many, or a class for an expanded clone.

TRBJ2-3 | TRBV4-1 | TRBD2 | NA | CASSQGAPSGGRPDTQYF | TGCGCCAGCAGCCAAGGGGCCCCTAGCGGGGGGAGGCCAGATACGCAGTATTTT
TRBJ2-7 | TRBV7-2 | TRBD1 | once | CASSQGSRTGGSYEQYF | TGTGCCAGCAGCCAGGGAAGTAGAACAGGGGGCTCCTACGAGCAGTACTTC
TRBJ2-1 | TRBV7-9 | NA | few | CASSPGQNPYNEQFF | TGTGCCAGCAGCCCCGGCCAGAATCCCTACAATGAGCAGTTCTTC
TRBJ1-1 | TRBV10-2 | NA | once | CASSWEEMNTKAFF | TGCGCCAGCAGTTGGGAGGAGATGAACACTAAAGCTTTCTTT
TRBJ1-6 | TRBV6-5 | NA | few | CASSYSGTLLSPLHF | TGTGCCAGCAGTTACTCCGGCACTTTGCTTTCACCCCTCCACTTT
TRBJ1-1 | TRBV27 | TRBD1 | NA | CASMSGGMNTEAFF | TGTGCCAGCATGTCAGGGGGGATGAACACTGAAGCTTTCTTT
TRBJ2-5 | TRBV2 | NA | NA | CASSPSETQYF | TGTGCCAGCAGCCCTTCGGAGACCCAGTACTTC
TRBJ2-7 | TRBV6-1 | NA | NA | CASSEFYEQYF | TGTGCCAGCAGTGAATTTTACGAGCAGTACTTC
TRBJ1-2 | TRBV6-5 | TRBD1 | NA | CASSYRGRGLGYTF | TGTGCCAGCAGTTACCGCGGTAGGGGGCTTGGCTACACCTTC
TRBJ1-1 | TRBV18 | NA | NA | CASSPLGYDTEAFF | TGTGCCAGCTCACCACTGGGGTATGACACTGAAGCTTTCTTT
TRBJ1-2 | TRBV6-5 | TRBD1 | few | CASSYSAGGYGYTF | TGTGCCAGCAGTTACTCGGCAGGGGGGTATGGCTACACCTTC
TRBJ2-2 | TRBV2 | NA | once | CASSEEGLDYTGELFF | TGTGCCAGCAGTGAAGAGGGGCTCGATTATACCGGGGAGCTGTTTTTT
TRBJ2-2 | TRBV12-3/TRBV12-4 | NA | once | CASSLYRAGELFF | TGTGCCAGCAGTTTATACAGGGCCGGGGAGCTGTTTTTT
TRBJ1-1 | TRBV19 | NA | NA | CASSIDGVSTEAFF | TGTGCCAGTAGTATAGACGGGGTATCCACTGAAGCTTTCTTT
TRBJ2-5 | TRBV4-1 | TRBD2 | NA | CASSPFGTSGQETQYF | TGCGCCAGCAGCCCCTTCGGGACTAGCGGCCAAGAGACCCAGTACTTC
TRBJ2-3 | TRBV9 | TRBD2 | NA | CASSVLAGADTQYF | TGTGCCAGCAGCGTACTAGCGGGGGCAGATACGCAGTATTTT
TRBJ2-1 | TRBV6-5 | TRBD2 | NA | CASSPRTSGGPQFF | TGTGCCAGCAGTCCTCGGACTAGCGGGGGGCCGCAGTTCTTC
TRBJ1-1 | TRBV5-1 | TRBD1 | NA | CASSPSLDRGAEAFF | TGCGCCAGCAGCCCGAGTCTCGACAGGGGCGCTGAAGCTTTCTTT
TRBJ2-1 | TRBV29-1 | NA | NA | CSAAINEQFF | TGCAGCGCAGCCATCAATGAGCAGTTCTTC
TRBJ1-2 | TRBV9 | NA | NA | CASSVGSGTNYGYTF | TGTGCCAGTAGCGTAGGCTCGGGTACAAACTATGGCTACACCTTC
TRBJ1-2 | TRBV9 | NA | NA | CASSPTERGVFNYGYTF | TGTGCCAGCAGCCCCACGGAGAGAGGGGTCTTTAACTATGGCTACACCTTC
TRBJ1-4 | TRBV24-1 | NA | NA | CATSEGGLPNEKLFF | TGTGCCACCAGTGAGGGCGGGCTCCCAAATGAAAAACTGTTTTTT
TRBJ2-1 | TRBV2 | TRBD2 | once | CASSETSGEQILNEQFF | TGTGCCAGCAGTGAGACTAGCGGGGAACAAATCCTCAATGAGCAGTTCTTC
TRBJ2-7 | TRBV28 | NA | NA | CASSSGRLYEQYF | TGTGCCAGCAGCTCCGGACGACTTTACGAGCAGTACTTC
TRBJ1-1 | TRBV7-9 | NA | NA | CASRNTEAFF | TGTGCCAGCAGGAACACTGAAGCTTTCTTT
TRBJ1-6 | TRBV30 | NA | NA | CAWNPLRVGYSPLHF | TGTGCCTGGAACCCACTCAGGGTTGGATATTCACCCCTCCACTTT
TRBJ2-3 | TRBV4-1 | TRBD1 | NA | CASSPGQGDTQYF | TGCGCCAGCAGCCCTGGACAGGGGGATACGCAGTATTTT
TRBJ1-2 | TRBV19 | NA | few | CATRGGRGYGYTF | TGTGCCACCCGCGGGGGGCGAGGGTATGGCTACACCTTC
TRBJ2-7 | TRBV10-2 | NA | once | CASSESGYEQYF | TGCGCCAGCAGTGAGTCGGGCTACGAGCAGTACTTC
TRBJ2-7 | TRBV7-9 | NA | once | CASSRQMDGLYEQYF | TGTGCCAGCAGCCGCCAGATGGACGGACTCTACGAGCAGTACTTC
TRBJ1-1 | TRBV5-1 | TRBD1 | NA | CASSSGTGGNTEAFF | TGCGCCAGCAGCTCCGGGACAGGGGGCAACACTGAAGCTTTCTTT
TRBJ1-1 | TRBV11-3 | NA | NA | CASSLSRNTEAFF | TGTGCCAGCAGCTTATCTAGGAACACTGAAGCTTTCTTT
TRBJ2-5 | TRBV20-1 | NA | NA | CSAGETQYF | TGCAGTGCGGGAGAGACCCAGTACTTC
TRBJ2-2 | TRBV9 | NA | NA | CASSVGAGRTGELFF | TGTGCCAGCAGCGTAGGTGCGGGCCGAACCGGGGAGCTGTTTTTT
TRBJ1-5 | TRBV12-3/TRBV12-4 | NA | NA | CASSLDQPQHF | TGTGCCAGCAGTTTAGATCAGCCCCAGCATTTT
TRBJ1-1 | TRBV19 | NA | NA | CASSKTSTGNTEAFF | TGTGCCAGTAGTAAAACCTCGACAGGGAACACTGAAGCTTTCTTT
TRBJ1-1 | TRBV6-5 | NA | NA | CASSSVSRTEAFF | TGTGCCAGCAGTTCTGTAAGTCGCACTGAAGCTTTCTTT
TRBJ1-2 | TRBV2 | NA | NA | CATRLDYGYTF | TGTGCCACACGGTTAGACTATGGCTACACCTTC
TRBJ2-3 | TRBV9 | NA | NA | CASSVFDTQYF | TGTGCCAGCAGCGTTTTCGATACGCAGTATTTT
TRBJ2-3 | TRBV4-1 | NA | NA | CASSPTNTDTQYF | TGCGCCAGCAGCCCGACAAACACAGATACGCAGTATTTT
TRBJ2-4 | TRBV9 | NA | NA | CASSDRLAKNIQYF | TGTGCCAGCAGTGACAGGCTAGCCAAAAACATTCAGTACTTC
TRBJ1-2 | TRBV27 | TRBD1 | NA | CASSWGQNYGYTF | TGTGCCAGCAGTTGGGGACAGAACTATGGCTACACCTTC